This TCR beta chain was identified in a study of cytomegalovirus exposure and HLA in healthy donors. It was with 60 Vbeta and 13 Jbeta primers that the PCR ran. Libraries were prepared by immunoSEQ multiplex PCR; TCRdb keeps only in-frame clonotypes and omits some of them. Of 150,000 or so clones in the sample, around two thirds were seen once. General study points: Listed as cytomegalovirus-associated were around 160 TCR beta chains.

Trimming pared 2 bases from V and 3 bases from J, leaving 16 bases between. This CDR3 region has 16 residues. Germline V gives CDR1 MDHEN, CDR2 SYDVKM. As regards this clone: No antigen is known for it.

What was sequenced was PBMCs. This receptor was obtained from a man aged 30-40 years in good health and CMV-seropositive. This chain joins TRBV28 and TRBJ1-2; D gene ambiguous. The CDR3, as DNA: TGTGCCAGCAGTTTACGGGGATGGGCAGCGGACTATGGCTACACCTTC. Amino acid sequence: CASSLRGWAADYGYTF.